The rows below give T cell receptor beta chains drawn from one sample of a study of Graves' ophthalmopathy and Graves' hyperthyroidism. One entry per CDR3 protein, called by TCRdb with MiXCR from the multiplex PCR reads. The sample lists about 220,000 distinct CDR3 sequences, about 22% seen once, with roughly 45% in the top ten. Input material: peripheral blood. The receptors originated from a woman aged 50 to 60 with Graves' ophthalmopathy. Both conserved end residues are trimmed from each CDR3.

v_call	j_call	cdr3_aa
TRBV28	TRBJ1-1	ASSWTLEAF
TRBV28	TRBJ1-5	ASSARQGSNQPQH
TRBV6-5	TRBJ1-2	ASIMQGLSYGYT
TRBV7-2	TRBJ1-5	ASSFSRGGGQPQH
TRBV6-2/TRBV6-3	NA	ASSYEGAGVPNDNEQF
TRBV6-1	TRBJ2-7	ASRHRAGSYEQY
TRBV6-1	TRBJ2-7	ASSERGKELYEQY
TRBV6-5	TRBJ2-7	ASSYGWREGLGQY
TRBV29-1	TRBJ2-5	SVALGGETQY
TRBV6-2/TRBV6-3	TRBJ1-1	ASNKLGAYTEAF
TRBV6-1	TRBJ1-5	ASRKGVGAGQANQPQH
TRBV14	TRBJ1-2	ASSPGYRYGYT
TRBV7-8	TRBJ1-2	ASSLRDSGGYGYT
TRBV5-1	TRBJ2-5	ASRRGTQRRETQY
TRBV20-1	TRBJ1-6	SAGASLGDSPLH
TRBV12-3/TRBV12-4	TRBJ2-2	ASSSDGVYTGELF
TRBV9	TRBJ2-5	ASSVALGQKETQY
TRBV13	TRBJ1-1	ASSPGESNTEAF
TRBV2	TRBJ2-7	ASRVSSYEQY
TRBV20-1	TRBJ1-1	SARGYSEAF